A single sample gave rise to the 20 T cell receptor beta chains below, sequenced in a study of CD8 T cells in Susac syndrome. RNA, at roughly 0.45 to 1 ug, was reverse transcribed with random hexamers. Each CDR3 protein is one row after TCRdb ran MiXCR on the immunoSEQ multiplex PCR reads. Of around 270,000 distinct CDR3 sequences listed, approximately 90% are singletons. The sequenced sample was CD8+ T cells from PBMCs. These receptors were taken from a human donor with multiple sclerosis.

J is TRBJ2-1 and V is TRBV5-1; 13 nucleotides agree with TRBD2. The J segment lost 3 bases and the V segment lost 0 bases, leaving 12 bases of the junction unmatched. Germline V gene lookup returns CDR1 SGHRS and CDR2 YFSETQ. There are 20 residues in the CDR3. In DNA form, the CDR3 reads TGCGCCAGCAGCTTGGAGGGCGGAACCGGGACTAGCGGGGACTACAATGAGCAGTTCTTC. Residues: CASSLEGGTGTSGDYNEQFF.

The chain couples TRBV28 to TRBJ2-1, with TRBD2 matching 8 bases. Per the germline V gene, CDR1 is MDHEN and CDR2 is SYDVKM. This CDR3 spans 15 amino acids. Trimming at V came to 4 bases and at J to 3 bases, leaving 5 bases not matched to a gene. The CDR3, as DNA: TGTGCCAGCAGTTCGGAGCGGGAGTTCTACAATGAGCAGTTCTTC. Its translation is CASSSEREFYNEQFF.

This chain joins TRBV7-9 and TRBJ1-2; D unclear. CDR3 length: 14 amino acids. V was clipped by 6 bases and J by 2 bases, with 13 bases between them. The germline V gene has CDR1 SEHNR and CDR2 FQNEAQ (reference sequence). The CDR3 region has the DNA TGTGCCAGCAGTGAGACCCTTCAGAACTATGGCTACACCTTC. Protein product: CASSETLQNYGYTF. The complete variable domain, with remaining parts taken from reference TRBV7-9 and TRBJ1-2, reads DTGVSQNPRHKITKRGQNVTFRCDPISEHNRLYWYRQTLGQGPEFLTYFQNEAQLEKSRLLSDRFSAERPKGSFSTLEIQRTEQGDSAMYLCASSETLQNYGYTFGSGTRLTVV.

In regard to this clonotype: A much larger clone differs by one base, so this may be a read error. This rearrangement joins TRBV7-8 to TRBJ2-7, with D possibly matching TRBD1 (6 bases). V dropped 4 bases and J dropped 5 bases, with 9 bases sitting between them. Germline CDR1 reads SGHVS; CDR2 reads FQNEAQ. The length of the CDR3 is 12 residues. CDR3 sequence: CASSSQGDEQYF. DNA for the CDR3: TGTGCCAGCAGCTCACAGGGCGACGAGCAGTACTTC.

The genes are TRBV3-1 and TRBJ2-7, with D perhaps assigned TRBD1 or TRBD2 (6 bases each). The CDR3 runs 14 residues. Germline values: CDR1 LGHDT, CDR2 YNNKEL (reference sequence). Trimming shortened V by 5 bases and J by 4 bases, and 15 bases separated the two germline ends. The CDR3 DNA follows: TGTGCCAGCAGCGGCCGGGGGCGAAGATACGAGCAGTACTTC. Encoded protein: CASSGRGRRYEQYF.

The CDR3 sequence: CAWSIVTEAFF. CDR3 DNA sequence: TGTGCCTGGAGTATAGTCACTGAAGCTTTCTTT. The chain carries TRBV30 and TRBJ1-1; no clear D gene. The germline V gene encodes CDR1 GTSNPN and CDR2 SVGIG (reference sequence). Trimming cost V 2 bases and J 4 bases, with 5 bases left between them. The CDR3 totals 11 residues.

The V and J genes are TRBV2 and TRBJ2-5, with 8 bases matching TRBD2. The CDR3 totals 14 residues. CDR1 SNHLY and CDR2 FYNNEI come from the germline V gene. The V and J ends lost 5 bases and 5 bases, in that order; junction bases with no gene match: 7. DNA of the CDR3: TGTGCCAGCAGTTCTAGCGGGCGGTCGGAGACCCAGTACTTC. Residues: CASSSSGRSETQYF.

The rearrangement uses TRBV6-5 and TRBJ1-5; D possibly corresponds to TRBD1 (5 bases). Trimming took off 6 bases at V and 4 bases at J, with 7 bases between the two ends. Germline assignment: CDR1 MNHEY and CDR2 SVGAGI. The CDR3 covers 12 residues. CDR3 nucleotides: TGTGCCAGCAGGGGACGAAATCAGCCCCAGCATTTT. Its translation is CASRGRNQPQHF.

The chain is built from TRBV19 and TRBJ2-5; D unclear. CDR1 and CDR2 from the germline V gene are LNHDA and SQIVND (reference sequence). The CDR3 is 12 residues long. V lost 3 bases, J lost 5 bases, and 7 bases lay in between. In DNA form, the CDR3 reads TGTGCCAGTAGTATGCCTATGGAGACCCAGTACTTC. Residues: CASSMPMETQYF.

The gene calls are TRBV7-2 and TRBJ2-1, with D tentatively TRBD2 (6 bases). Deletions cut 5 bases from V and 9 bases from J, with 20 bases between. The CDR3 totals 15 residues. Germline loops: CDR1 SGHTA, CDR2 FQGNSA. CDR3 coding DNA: TGTGCCAGCAGCCGATTCGGGACTGGGGTGCTTGAGCAGTTCTTC. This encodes CASSRFGTGVLEQFF.

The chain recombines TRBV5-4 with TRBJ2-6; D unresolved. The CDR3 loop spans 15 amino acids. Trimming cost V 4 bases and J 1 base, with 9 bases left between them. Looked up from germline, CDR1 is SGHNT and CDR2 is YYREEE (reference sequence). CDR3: CASSLGPSGANVLTF. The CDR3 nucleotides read TGTGCCAGCAGCCTGGGTCCATCTGGGGCCAACGTCCTGACTTTC.

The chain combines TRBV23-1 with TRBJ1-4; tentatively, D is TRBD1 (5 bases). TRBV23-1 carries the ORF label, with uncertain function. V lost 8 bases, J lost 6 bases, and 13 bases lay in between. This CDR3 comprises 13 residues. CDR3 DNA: TGCGCCAGCTGGCGACAGAGGGATGAAAAACTGTTTTTT. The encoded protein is CASWRQRDEKLFF.

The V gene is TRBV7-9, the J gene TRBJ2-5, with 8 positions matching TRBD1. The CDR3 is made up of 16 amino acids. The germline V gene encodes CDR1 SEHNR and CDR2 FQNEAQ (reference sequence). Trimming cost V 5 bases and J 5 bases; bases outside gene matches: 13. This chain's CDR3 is CASSQPGQGARETQYF. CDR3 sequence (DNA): TGTGCCAGCAGCCAGCCCGGTCAGGGGGCGAGGGAGACCCAGTACTTC.

This CDR3 reads CASSFKGSYEQYF. DNA for the CDR3: TGTGCCAGCTCTTTCAAGGGTTCCTACGAGCAGTACTTC. This chain joins TRBV11-2 and TRBJ2-7; no clear D. CDR3 length equals 13 residues. V was shortened by 8 bases and J by 1 base, with 12 bases between the two germline ends. The V gene's germline CDR1 is SGHAT and CDR2 FQNNGV.

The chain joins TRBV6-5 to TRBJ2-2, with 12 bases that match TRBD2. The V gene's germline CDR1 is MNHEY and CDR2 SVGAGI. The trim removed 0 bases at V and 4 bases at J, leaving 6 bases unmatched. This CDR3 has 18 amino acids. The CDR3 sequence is CASSYSASGGASTGELFF. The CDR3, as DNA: TGTGCCAGCAGTTACTCGGCTAGCGGGGGGGCCAGCACCGGGGAGCTGTTTTTT.

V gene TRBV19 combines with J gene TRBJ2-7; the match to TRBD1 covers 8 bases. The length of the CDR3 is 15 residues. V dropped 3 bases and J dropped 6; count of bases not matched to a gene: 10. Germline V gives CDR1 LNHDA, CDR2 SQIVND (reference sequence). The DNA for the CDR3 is TGTGCCAGTAGTATCGCAGGGGGCGCCAAGGTCGAGCAGTACTTC. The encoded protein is CASSIAGGAKVEQYF. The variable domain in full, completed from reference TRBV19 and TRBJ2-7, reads DGGITQSPKYLFRKEGQNVTLSCEQNLNHDAMYWYRQDPGQGLRLIYYSQIVNDFQKGDIAEGYSVSREKKESFPLTVTSAQKNPTAFYLCASSIAGGAKVEQYFGPGTRLTVT.

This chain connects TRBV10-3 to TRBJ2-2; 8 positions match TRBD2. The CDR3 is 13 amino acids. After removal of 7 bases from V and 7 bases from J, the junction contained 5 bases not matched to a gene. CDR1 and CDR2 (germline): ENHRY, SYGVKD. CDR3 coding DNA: TGTGCCATCAACGGACTAGCCATCGGGGAGCTGTTTTTT. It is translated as CAINGLAIGELFF.

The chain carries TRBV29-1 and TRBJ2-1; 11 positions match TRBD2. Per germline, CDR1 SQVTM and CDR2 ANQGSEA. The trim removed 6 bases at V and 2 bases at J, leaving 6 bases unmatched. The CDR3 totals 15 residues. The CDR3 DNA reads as TGCAGCGTCGAACTAGCGGGAGCCGCCTACAATGAGCAGTTCTTC. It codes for CSVELAGAAYNEQFF.

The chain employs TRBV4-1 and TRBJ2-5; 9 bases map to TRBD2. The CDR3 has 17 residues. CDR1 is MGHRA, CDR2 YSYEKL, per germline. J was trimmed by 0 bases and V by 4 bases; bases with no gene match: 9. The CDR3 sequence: CASSRFGGGGYQETQYF. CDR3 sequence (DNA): TGCGCCAGCAGCCGCTTCGGCGGGGGGGGCTACCAAGAGACCCAGTACTTC.

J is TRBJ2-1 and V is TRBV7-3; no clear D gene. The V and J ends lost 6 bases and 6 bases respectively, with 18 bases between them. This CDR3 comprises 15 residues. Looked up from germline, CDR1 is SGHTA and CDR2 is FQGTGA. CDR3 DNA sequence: TGTGCCAGCAGACCGACACCTTCTATTCTCAATGAGCAGTTCTTC. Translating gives CASRPTPSILNEQFF.